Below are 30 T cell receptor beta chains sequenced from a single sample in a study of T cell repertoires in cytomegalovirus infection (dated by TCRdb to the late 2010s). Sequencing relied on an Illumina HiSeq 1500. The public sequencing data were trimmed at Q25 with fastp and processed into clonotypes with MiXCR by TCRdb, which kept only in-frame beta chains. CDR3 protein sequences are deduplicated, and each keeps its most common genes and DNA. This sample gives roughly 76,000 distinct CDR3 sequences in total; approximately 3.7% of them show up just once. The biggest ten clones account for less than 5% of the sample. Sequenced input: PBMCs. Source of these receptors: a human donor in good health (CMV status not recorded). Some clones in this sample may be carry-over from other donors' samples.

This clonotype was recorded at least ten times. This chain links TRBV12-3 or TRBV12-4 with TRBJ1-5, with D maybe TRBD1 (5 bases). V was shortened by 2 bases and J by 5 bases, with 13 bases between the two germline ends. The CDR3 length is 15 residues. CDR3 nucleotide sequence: TGTGCCAGCAGTTTAACCAGGGCAGGCGATCAGCCCCAGCATTTT. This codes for CASSLTRAGDQPQHF.

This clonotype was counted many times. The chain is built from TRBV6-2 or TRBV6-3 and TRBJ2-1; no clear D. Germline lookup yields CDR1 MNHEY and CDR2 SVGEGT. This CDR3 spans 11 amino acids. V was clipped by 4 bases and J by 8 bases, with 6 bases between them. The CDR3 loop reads CASSSVDEQFF. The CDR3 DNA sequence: TGTGCCAGCAGTTCCGTGGATGAGCAGTTCTTC.

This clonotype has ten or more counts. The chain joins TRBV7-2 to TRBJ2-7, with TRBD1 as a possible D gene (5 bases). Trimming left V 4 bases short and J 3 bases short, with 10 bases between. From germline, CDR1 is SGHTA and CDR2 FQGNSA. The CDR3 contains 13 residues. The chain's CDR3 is CASSSIDSYEQYF. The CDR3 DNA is TGTGCCAGCAGCTCCATCGACAGCTACGAGCAGTACTTC.

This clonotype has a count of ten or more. CDR3 residues: CASSLGQNTEAFF. CDR3 in DNA: TGTGCCAGCAGCTTGGGCCAGAACACTGAAGCTTTCTTT. The V gene is TRBV7-6, the J gene TRBJ1-1; D not resolved. Germline CDR1 SGHVS, CDR2 FNYEAQ. Trimming removed 3 bases at V and 1 base at J, with 6 bases between. The CDR3 sequence is 13 residues long.

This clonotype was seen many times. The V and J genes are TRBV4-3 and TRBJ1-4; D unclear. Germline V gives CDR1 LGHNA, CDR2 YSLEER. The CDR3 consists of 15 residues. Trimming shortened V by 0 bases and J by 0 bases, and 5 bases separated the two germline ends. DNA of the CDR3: TGCGCCAGCAGCCAAGACCTTGCAACTAATGAAAAACTGTTTTTT. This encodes CASSQDLATNEKLFF.

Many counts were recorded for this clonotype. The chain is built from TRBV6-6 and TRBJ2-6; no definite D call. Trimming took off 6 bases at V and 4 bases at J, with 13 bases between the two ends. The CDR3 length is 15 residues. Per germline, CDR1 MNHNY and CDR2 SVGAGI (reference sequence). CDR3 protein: CASRLRETGANVLTF. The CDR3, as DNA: TGTGCCAGCAGGCTTAGAGAAACAGGGGCCAACGTCCTGACTTTC.

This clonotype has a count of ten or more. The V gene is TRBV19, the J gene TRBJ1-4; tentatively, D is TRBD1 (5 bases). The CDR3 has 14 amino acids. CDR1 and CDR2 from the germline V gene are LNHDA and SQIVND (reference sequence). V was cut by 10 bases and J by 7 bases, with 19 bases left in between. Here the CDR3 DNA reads TGTGCCACCTCTCTCCCGGGACTAAGTGAAAAACTGTTTTTT. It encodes CATSLPGLSEKLFF.

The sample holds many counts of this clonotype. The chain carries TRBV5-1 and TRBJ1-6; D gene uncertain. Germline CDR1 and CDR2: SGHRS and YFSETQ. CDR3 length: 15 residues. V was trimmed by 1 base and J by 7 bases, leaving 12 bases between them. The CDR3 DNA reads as TGCGCCAGCAGCTTGTCAGTCGGGAGCAATTCACCCCTCCACTTT. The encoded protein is CASSLSVGSNSPLHF.

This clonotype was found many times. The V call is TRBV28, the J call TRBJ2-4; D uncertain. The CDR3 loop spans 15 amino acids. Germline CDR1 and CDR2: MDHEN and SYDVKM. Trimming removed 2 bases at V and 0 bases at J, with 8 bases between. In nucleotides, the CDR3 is TGTGCCAGCAGTTTACGTTCGCTAGCCAAAAACATTCAGTACTTC. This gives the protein CASSLRSLAKNIQYF.

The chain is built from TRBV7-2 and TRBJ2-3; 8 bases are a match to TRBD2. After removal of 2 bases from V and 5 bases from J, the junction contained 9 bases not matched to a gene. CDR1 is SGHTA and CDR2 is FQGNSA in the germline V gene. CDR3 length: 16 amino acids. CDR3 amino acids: CASSLWSVGGEDTQYF. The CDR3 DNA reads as TGTGCCAGCAGCTTATGGAGCGTCGGGGGGGAAGATACGCAGTATTTT.

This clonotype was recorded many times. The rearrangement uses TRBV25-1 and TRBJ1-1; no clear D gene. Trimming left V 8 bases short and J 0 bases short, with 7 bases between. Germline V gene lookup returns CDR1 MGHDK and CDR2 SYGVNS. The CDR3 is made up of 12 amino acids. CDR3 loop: CASFGLNTEAFF. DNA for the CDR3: TGTGCCAGCTTCGGCTTGAACACTGAAGCTTTCTTT.

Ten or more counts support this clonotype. The CDR3 DNA follows: TGTGCCAGCAGTTACTCGGACTTCACCAGCGAGCAGTACTTC. Translating gives CASSYSDFTSEQYF. The V and J genes are TRBV6-2 or TRBV6-3 and TRBJ2-7; TRBD2 might be the D (5 bases). Germline V gene sequence: CDR1 MNHEY, CDR2 SVGEGT. V lost 0 bases and J lost 6, with 12 bases in between. The CDR3 consists of 14 residues.

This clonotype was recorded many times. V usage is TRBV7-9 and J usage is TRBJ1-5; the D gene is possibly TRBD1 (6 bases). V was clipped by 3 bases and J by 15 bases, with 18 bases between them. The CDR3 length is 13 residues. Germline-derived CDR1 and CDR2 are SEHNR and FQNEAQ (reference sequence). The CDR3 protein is CASSLTMEGTLHF. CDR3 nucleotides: TGTGCCAGCAGCTTGACGATGGAGGGGACATTGCATTTT.

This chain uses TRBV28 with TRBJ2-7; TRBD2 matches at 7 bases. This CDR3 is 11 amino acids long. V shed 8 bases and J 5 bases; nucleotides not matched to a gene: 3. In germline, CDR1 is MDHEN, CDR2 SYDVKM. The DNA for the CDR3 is TGTGCCAGCGAACTAGCGCACGAGCAGTACTTC. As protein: CASELAHEQYF.

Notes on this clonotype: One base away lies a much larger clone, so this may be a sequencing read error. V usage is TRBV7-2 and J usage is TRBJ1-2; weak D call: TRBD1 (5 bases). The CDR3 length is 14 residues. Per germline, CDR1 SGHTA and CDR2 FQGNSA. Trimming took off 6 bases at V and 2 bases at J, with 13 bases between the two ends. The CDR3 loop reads CTSRPGGTNYGYTF. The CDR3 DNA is TGTACCAGCAGACCCGGGGGGACGAACTATGGCTACACCTTC. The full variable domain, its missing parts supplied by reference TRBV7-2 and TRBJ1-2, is GAGVSQSPSNKVTEKGKDVELRCDPISGHTALYWYRQSLGQGLEFLIYFQGNSAPDKSGLPSDRFSAERTGGSVSTLTIQRTQQEDSAVYLCTSRPGGTNYGYTFGSGTRLTVV.

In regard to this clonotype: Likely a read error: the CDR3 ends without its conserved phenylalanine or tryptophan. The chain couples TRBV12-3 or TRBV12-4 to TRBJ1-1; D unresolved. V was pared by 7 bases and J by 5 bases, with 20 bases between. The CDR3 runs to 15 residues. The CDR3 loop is CASNTLGLGWTEAFV. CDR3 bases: TGTGCCAGCAATACCCTCGGGCTCGGATGGACTGAAGCTTTCGTT.

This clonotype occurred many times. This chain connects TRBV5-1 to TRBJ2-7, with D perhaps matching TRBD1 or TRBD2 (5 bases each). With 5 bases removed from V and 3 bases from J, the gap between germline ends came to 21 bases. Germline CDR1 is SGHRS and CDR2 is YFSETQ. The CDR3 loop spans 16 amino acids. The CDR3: CASSWDGDNRIYEQYF. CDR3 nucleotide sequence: TGCGCCAGCAGTTGGGACGGGGATAATCGCATCTACGAGCAGTACTTC.

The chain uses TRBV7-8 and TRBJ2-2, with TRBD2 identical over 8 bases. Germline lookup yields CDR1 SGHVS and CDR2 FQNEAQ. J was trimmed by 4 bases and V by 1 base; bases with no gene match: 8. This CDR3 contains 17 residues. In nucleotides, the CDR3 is TGTGCCAGCAGCTTAGATATGGCGGGGGGTTCCACCGGGGAGCTGTTTTTT. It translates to CASSLDMAGGSTGELFF.

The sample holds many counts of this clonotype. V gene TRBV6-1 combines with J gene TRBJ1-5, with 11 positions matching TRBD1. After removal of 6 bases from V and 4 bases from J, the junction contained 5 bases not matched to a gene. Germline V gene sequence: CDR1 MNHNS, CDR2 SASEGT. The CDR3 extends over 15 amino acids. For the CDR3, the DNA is TGTGCCAGCAGCTGGACAGGGGGCTCAAATCAGCCCCAGCATTTT. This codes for CASSWTGGSNQPQHF.

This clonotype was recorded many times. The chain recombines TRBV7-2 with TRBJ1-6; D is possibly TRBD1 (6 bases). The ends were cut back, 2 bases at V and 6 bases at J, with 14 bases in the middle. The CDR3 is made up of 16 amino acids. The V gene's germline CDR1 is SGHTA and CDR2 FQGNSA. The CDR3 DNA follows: TGTGCCAGCAGCTTAAGTACGGGGACAAGTAATTCACCCCTCCACTTT. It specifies CASSLSTGTSNSPLHF.

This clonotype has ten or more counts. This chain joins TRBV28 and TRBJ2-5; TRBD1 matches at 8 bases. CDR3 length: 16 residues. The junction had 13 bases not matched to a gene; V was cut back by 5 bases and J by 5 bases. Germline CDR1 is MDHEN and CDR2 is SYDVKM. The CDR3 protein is CASSLIGQGVGETQYF. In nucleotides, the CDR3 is TGTGCCAGCAGTCTCATCGGACAGGGAGTAGGGGAGACCCAGTACTTC.

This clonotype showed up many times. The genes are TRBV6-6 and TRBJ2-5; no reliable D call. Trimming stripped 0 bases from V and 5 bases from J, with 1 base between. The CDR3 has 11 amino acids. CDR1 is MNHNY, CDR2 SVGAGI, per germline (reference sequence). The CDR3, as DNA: TGTGCCAGCAGTTACTCGGAGACCCAGTACTTC. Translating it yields CASSYSETQYF.

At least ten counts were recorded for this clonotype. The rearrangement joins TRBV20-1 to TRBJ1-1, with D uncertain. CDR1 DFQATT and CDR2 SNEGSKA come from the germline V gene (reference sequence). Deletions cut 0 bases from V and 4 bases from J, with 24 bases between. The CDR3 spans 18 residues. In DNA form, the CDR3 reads TGCAGTGCTAGAGATTGGTTGATGTCGACGGGTCGGGCCACTGAAGCTTTCTTT. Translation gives CSARDWLMSTGRATEAFF.

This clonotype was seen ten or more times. In DNA form, the CDR3 reads TGTGCCAGCAGTTTTCGGAGCAGGCACAATCAGCCCCAGCATTTT. Residues: CASSFRSRHNQPQHF. The V call is TRBV28, the J call TRBJ1-5; D uncertain. CDR3 length: 15 residues. In germline, CDR1 is MDHEN, CDR2 SYDVKM. Trimming left V 3 bases short and J 3 bases short, with 12 bases between.

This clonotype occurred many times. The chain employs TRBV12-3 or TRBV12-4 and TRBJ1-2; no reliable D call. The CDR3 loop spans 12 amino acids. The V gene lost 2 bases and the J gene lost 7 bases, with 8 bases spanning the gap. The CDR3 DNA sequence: TGTGCCAGCAGTTTATTCGGCGGTGGCTACACCTTC. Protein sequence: CASSLFGGGYTF.

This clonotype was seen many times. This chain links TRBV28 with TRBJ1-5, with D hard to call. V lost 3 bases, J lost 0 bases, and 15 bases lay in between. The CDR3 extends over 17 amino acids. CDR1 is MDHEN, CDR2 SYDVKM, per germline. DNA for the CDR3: TGTGCCAGCAGTTTGGGTGGCGGATGGAATAGCAATCAGCCCCAGCATTTT. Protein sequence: CASSLGGGWNSNQPQHF.

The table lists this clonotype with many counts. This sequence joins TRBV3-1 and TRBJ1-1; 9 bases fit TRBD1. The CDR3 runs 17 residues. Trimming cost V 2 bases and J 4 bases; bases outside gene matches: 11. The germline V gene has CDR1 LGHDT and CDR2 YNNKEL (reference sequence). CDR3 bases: TGTGCCAGCAGCCAAACCGGGACAGGGCCCAGGGGCACTGAAGCTTTCTTT. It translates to CASSQTGTGPRGTEAFF.

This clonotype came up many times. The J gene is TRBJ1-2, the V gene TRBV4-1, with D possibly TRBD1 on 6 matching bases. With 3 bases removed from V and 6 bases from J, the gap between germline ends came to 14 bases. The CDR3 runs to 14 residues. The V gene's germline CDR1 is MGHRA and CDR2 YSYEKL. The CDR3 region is CASSQEGDNDGYTF. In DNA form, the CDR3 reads TGCGCCAGCAGCCAGGAGGGGGACAACGATGGCTACACCTTC.

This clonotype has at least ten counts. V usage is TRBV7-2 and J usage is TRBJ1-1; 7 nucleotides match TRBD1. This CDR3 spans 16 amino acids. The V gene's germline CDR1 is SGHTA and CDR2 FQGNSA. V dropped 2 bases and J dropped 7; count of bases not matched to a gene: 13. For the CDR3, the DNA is TGTGCCAGCAGCTTAACCCCCCTTAGGCGGACAGGTGAAGCTTTCTTT. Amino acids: CASSLTPLRRTGEAFF.

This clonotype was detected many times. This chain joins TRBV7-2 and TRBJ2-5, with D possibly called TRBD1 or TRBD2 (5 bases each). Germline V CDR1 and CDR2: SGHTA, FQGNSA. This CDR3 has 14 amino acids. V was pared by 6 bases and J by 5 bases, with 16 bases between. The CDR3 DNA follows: TGTGCCAGCAGTGGGGAATGGGGACGGGAGACCCAGTACTTC. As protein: CASSGEWGRETQYF.